The 24 T cell receptor beta chains given below trace back to one sample, sequenced in a study of T cell repertoires in cytomegalovirus infection. The antigens for these receptors are not known. In TCRdb, the reads were re-called with MiXCR into one record per CDR3 protein. The data hold 250,000 to 300,000 distinct CDR3 sequences, with 20% to 25% observed a single time. Here the sequenced sample was cultured PBMCs, taken from culture after CMV antigen stimulation. These receptors originate from a human donor in good health (CMV status not recorded). Some clones in this sample may be carry-over from other donors' samples.

The J gene is TRBJ2-7, the V gene TRBV2; no clear D. CDR1 SNHLY and CDR2 FYNNEI come from the germline V gene. V was trimmed by 5 bases and J by 0 bases, leaving 11 bases between them. This CDR3 region has 14 residues. CDR3 amino acids: CASSIDGVSYEQYF. The CDR3, as DNA: TGTGCCAGCAGTATCGACGGTGTCTCCTACGAGCAGTACTTC.

Ten or more counts support this clonotype. V is TRBV7-2 and J is TRBJ2-7; TRBD2 agrees at 12 bases. Germline V gives CDR1 SGHTA, CDR2 FQGNSA. There are 17 residues in the CDR3. With V trimmed by 4 bases and J by 6 bases, 13 bases remained unmatched. CDR3 nucleotide sequence: TGTGCCAGCAGCTCATCAGGACTAGCGGGAAGGCGGTCCGAGCAGTACTTC. It yields the protein CASSSSGLAGRRSEQYF.

The sample holds a few counts of this clonotype. The V gene is TRBV29-1, the J gene TRBJ1-1; maybe TRBD1 (5 bases). Germline lookup yields CDR1 SQVTM and CDR2 ANQGSEA. The germline V and J ends were trimmed by 0 bases and 0 bases, with 8 bases remaining between them. This CDR3 is built from 14 residues. CDR3 sequence reads: CSVEEQEMNTEAFF. CDR3 nucleotides: TGCAGCGTTGAAGAACAGGAGATGAACACTGAAGCTTTCTTT.

This clonotype appeared a few times. The chain has TRBV18 and TRBJ1-2; D is perhaps TRBD1 (5 bases). CDR1 and CDR2 (germline): KGHSH, LQKENI. V was clipped by 6 bases and J by 4 bases, with 15 bases between them. The CDR3 loop spans 14 amino acids. This CDR3 is CASSPSGARYGYTF. In nucleotides, the CDR3 is TGTGCCAGCTCGCCAAGCGGGGCCCGCTATGGCTACACCTTC. The full variable domain, with the rest looked up from reference TRBV18 and TRBJ1-2, is NAGVMQNPRHLVRRRGQEARLRCSPMKGHSHVYWYRQLPEEGLKFMVYLQKENIIDESGMPKERFSAEFPKEGPSILRIQQVVRGDSAAYFCASSPSGARYGYTFGSGTRLTVV.

V is TRBV5-4 and J is TRBJ1-2; D remains unclear. The CDR3 has 13 residues. From germline, CDR1 is SGHNT and CDR2 YYREEE (reference sequence). Trimming removed 4 bases at V and 1 base at J, with 8 bases between. The CDR3 coding sequence is TGTGCCAGCAGCCTAGACGTTAACTATGGCTACACCTTC. Residues: CASSLDVNYGYTF.

This clonotype was recorded at least ten times. This chain connects TRBV7-2 to TRBJ2-5; TRBD2 matches at 13 bases. The V and J ends lost 1 base and 5 bases, in that order; junction bases with no gene match: 4. The CDR3 covers 16 residues. Looked up from germline, CDR1 is SGHTA and CDR2 is FQGNSA. CDR3 DNA: TGTGCCAGCAGCTTAGAACTAGCGGGAGGGCTTGAGACCCAGTACTTC. Translation gives CASSLELAGGLETQYF.

The count of this clonotype is one. The chain couples TRBV28 to TRBJ2-7, with 8 bases that match TRBD2. Per the germline V gene, CDR1 is MDHEN and CDR2 is SYDVKM. CDR3 length: 14 residues. The ends lost 2 bases at V and 3 bases at J; junction bases unmatched: 3. For the CDR3, the DNA is TGTGCCAGCAGTTTAGCGACTAGCGTCTACGAGCAGTACTTC. Protein product: CASSLATSVYEQYF.

This clonotype showed up just a few times. The chain couples TRBV20-1 to TRBJ2-3; D not resolved. This CDR3 region has 17 residues. Looked up from germline, CDR1 is DFQATT and CDR2 is SNEGSKA (reference sequence). V was trimmed by 1 base and J by 0 bases, leaving 17 bases between them. The CDR3 region is CSARVRGVSSSTDTQYF. CDR3 in DNA: TGCAGTGCTAGAGTACGCGGAGTGAGCTCTAGCACAGATACGCAGTATTTT.

This clonotype was recorded at least ten times. The chain has TRBV7-2 and TRBJ1-1, with D unresolved. CDR3 size: 14 residues. Germline CDR1 and CDR2: SGHTA and FQGNSA. V dropped 1 base and J dropped 4 bases, with 10 bases sitting between them. CDR3 in DNA: TGTGCCAGCAGCTTAGGGGAAGTCGGCACTGAAGCTTTCTTT. Protein product: CASSLGEVGTEAFF.

The chain links TRBV6-2 or TRBV6-3 to TRBJ2-1, with D perhaps matching TRBD1 or TRBD2 (5 bases each). Trimming shortened V by 8 bases and J by 9 bases, and 17 bases separated the two germline ends. The V gene's germline CDR1 is MNHEY and CDR2 SVGEGT. The CDR3 runs to 13 residues. Here the CDR3 DNA reads TGTGCCAGCCCCCAGATAGCGAGGGGTGAGCAGTTCTTC. Protein: CASPQIARGEQFF.

This clonotype was counted a few times. The V call is TRBV6-1, the J call TRBJ1-4; no clear D gene. V shed 6 bases and J shed 5 bases, with 13 bases lying between them. The germline CDR1 and CDR2 sequences are MNHNS and SASEGT. CDR3 length: 14 amino acids. The CDR3 nucleotides read TGTGCCAGCAGCGAGGCAGACGGGAATGAAAAACTGTTTTTT. It translates to CASSEADGNEKLFF.

In this sample, this clonotype turned up many times. The rearrangement uses TRBV7-2 and TRBJ1-2; 8 bases are a match to TRBD1. The J segment lost 7 bases and the V segment lost 0 bases, leaving 10 bases of the junction unmatched. The CDR3 consists of 16 residues. Germline V gene sequence: CDR1 SGHTA, CDR2 FQGNSA. CDR3: CASSLAGPGTGGGYTF. The CDR3, as DNA: TGTGCCAGCAGCTTAGCTGGCCCCGGGACAGGCGGTGGCTACACCTTC.

Ten or more counts support this clonotype. The rearrangement uses TRBV7-3 and TRBJ1-2, with a tentative D call TRBD1 (5 bases). Per the germline V gene, CDR1 is SGHTA and CDR2 is FQGTGA. Deletions cut 4 bases from V and 0 bases from J, with 15 bases between. The CDR3 runs 16 residues. The CDR3 DNA follows: TGTGCCAGCAGCTCTTCAGCAGGGAGAGCTAACTATGGCTACACCTTC. Its translation: CASSSSAGRANYGYTF.

This clonotype was seen a few times. The DNA of the CDR3 is TGTGCCAGCAGTTATACTGAGCAGTTCTTC. Residues: CASSYTEQFF. The chain has TRBV12-3 or TRBV12-4 and TRBJ2-1; D is unresolved. V gave up 4 bases and J gave up 9 bases, with 4 bases separating them. This CDR3 has 10 residues.

The table lists this clonotype with a few counts. The chain carries TRBV19 and TRBJ1-4, with D unclear. Germline V gene data show CDR1 as LNHDA and CDR2 as SQIVND (reference sequence). V lost 7 bases, J lost 0 bases, and 9 bases lay in between. The CDR3 has 14 amino acids. CDR3 in amino acids: CASTKYATNEKLFF. In nucleotides, the CDR3 is TGTGCCAGTACCAAATATGCAACTAATGAAAAACTGTTTTTT. The full variable domain, in which reference TRBV19 and TRBJ1-4 provide the parts outside the CDR3, is DGGITQSPKYLFRKEGQNVTLSCEQNLNHDAMYWYRQDPGQGLRLIYYSQIVNDFQKGDIAEGYSVSREKKESFPLTVTSAQKNPTAFYLCASTKYATNEKLFFGSGTQLSVL.

This clonotype was seen only once. A much larger clone differs by one base, so this may be a read error. This rearrangement joins TRBV7-8 to TRBJ1-2; weak D call: TRBD1 (5 bases). CDR1 and CDR2 from the germline V gene are SGHVS and FQNEAQ. The CDR3 spans 14 residues. Trimming shortened V by 3 bases and J by 7 bases, and 15 bases separated the two germline ends. CDR3 nucleotides: TGTGCCAGCAGCTTGAATCAGGGTGTCGGTGGCTACACCTTC. Translated, it gives CASSLNQGVGGYTF. Variable domain in full (rest from reference TRBV7-8 and TRBJ1-2): GAGVSQSPRYKVAKRGQDVALRCDPISGHVSLFWYQQALGQGPEFLTYFQNEAQLDKSGLPSDRFFAERPEGSVSTLKIQRTQQEDSAVYLCASSLNQGVGGYTFGSGTRLTVV.

This clonotype has only a few counts. The chain recombines TRBV11-3 with TRBJ2-3; the match to TRBD2 covers 11 bases. Germline CDR1 reads SGHNT; CDR2 reads YENEEA. CDR3 size: 14 residues. V lost 8 bases to trimming and J lost 2 bases; unmatched junction nucleotides: 3. The CDR3 nucleotides are TGTGCCAGCGTAGCGGGAGGGCCCACAGATACGCAGTATTTT. Amino acids: CASVAGGPTDTQYF.

There are a few counts of this clonotype. The chain uses TRBV7-8 and TRBJ2-5; D is ambiguous. Germline assignment: CDR1 SGHVS and CDR2 FQNEAQ. The CDR3 contains 13 residues. The V end was cut by 5 bases, the J end by 4 bases, with 11 bases between. The CDR3 DNA reads as TGTGCCAGCAGCCCGTTTTTGGGAGAGACCCAGTACTTC. Protein sequence: CASSPFLGETQYF.

This clonotype showed up many times. V gene TRBV7-2 combines with J gene TRBJ1-1; D call uncertain. Germline V gene lookup returns CDR1 SGHTA and CDR2 FQGNSA. This CDR3 contains 15 residues. With 1 base removed from V and 0 bases from J, the gap between germline ends came to 9 bases. The CDR3 protein is CASSLGLGLNTEAFF. Written as DNA, the CDR3 is TGTGCCAGCAGCTTAGGGCTGGGTTTGAACACTGAAGCTTTCTTT.

The V gene is TRBV12-5, the J gene TRBJ1-4; possible D gene TRBD1, 6 bases. V was shortened by 5 bases and J by 6 bases, with 19 bases between the two germline ends. CDR3 size: 16 residues. CDR1 and CDR2 (germline): LGHNT, FRNRAP. The CDR3 loop is CASGPTLWQGYEKLFF. CDR3 bases: TGTGCTAGTGGTCCGACCTTGTGGCAGGGGTATGAAAAACTGTTTTTT.

This clonotype appeared a few times. This chain connects TRBV5-1 to TRBJ2-6, with 7 bases matching TRBD1. CDR1 is SGHRS, CDR2 YFSETQ, per germline. Trimming at V came to 4 bases and at J to 0 bases, leaving 7 bases not matched to a gene. The CDR3 contains 17 residues. CDR3 bases: TGCGCCAGCAGCCTAGGACAGGCGCTCTCTGGGGCCAACGTCCTGACTTTC. Amino acid sequence: CASSLGQALSGANVLTF. Using reference TRBV5-1 and TRBJ2-6 for the parts outside the CDR3, the full variable domain is KAGVTQTPRYLIKTRGQQVTLSCSPISGHRSVSWYQQTPGQGLQFLFEYFSETQRNKGNFPGRFSGRQFSNSRSEMNVSTLELGDSALYLCASSLGQALSGANVLTFGAGSRLTVL.

This clonotype was seen many times. J is TRBJ2-2 and V is TRBV7-2; the D gene is possibly TRBD2 (5 bases). This CDR3 has 14 residues. V was trimmed by 0 bases and J by 5 bases, leaving 7 bases between them. Germline CDR1 and CDR2: SGHTA and FQGNSA. The CDR3 DNA sequence: TGTGCCAGCAGCTTAGCGCGGAGGACCGGGGAGCTGTTTTTT. Protein product: CASSLARRTGELFF.

Comment on this clonotype: A read error may account for a junction end that differs from germline. The chain joins TRBV12-3 or TRBV12-4 to TRBJ2-5, with 10 bases identical to TRBD1. This CDR3 region has 11 residues. CDR3 residues: CASSQGTGVRF. Here the CDR3 DNA reads TGTGCCAGCAGCCAAGGGACAGGGGTGCGCTTC.

On this clonotype: This may be a read error: a much more frequent sequence differs by one nucleotide. This chain uses TRBV12-3 or TRBV12-4 with TRBJ1-4; 7 nucleotides agree with TRBD1. The length of the CDR3 is 15 residues. CDR3 amino acids: CTSSVTGATNEKLFF. The CDR3 region has the DNA TGTACCAGCAGTGTTACAGGGGCAACTAATGAAAAACTGTTTTTT.